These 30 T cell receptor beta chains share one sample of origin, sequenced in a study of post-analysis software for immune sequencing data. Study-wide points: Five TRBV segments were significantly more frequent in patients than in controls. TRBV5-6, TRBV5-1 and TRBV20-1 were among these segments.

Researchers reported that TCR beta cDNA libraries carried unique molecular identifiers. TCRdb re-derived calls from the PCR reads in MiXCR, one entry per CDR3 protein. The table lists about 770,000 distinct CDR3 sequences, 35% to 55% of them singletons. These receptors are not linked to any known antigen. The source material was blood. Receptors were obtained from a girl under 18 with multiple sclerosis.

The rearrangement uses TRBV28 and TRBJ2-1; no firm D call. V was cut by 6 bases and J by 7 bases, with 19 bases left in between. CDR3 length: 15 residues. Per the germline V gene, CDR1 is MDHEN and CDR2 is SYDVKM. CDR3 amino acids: CASSPGPSLRNEQFF. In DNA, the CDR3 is TGTGCCAGCAGCCCCGGGCCGTCCCTTCGGAATGAGCAGTTCTTC.

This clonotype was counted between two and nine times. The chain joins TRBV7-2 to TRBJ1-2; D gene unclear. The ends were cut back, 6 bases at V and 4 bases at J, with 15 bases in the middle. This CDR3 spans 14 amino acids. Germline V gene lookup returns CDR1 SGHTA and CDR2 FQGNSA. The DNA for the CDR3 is TGTGCCAGCAGGCCCGGGCTCAGAGGCTATGGCTACACCTTC. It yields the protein CASRPGLRGYGYTF.

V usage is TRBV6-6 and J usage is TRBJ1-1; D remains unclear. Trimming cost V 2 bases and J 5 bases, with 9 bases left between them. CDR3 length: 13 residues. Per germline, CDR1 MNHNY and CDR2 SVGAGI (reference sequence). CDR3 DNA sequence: TGTGCCAGCAGTTACGGCGCGTGGACTGAAGCTTTCTTT. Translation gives CASSYGAWTEAFF.

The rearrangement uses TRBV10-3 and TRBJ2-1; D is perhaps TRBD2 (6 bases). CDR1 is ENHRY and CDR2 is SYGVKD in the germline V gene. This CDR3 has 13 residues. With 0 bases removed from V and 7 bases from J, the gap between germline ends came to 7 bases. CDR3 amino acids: CAISESGGNEQFF. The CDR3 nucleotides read TGTGCCATCAGTGAGTCTGGGGGGAATGAGCAGTTCTTC.

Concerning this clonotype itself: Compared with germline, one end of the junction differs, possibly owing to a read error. The CDR3 nucleotides read TGTGCCATCAGTGTAAGCGGGGAGAGCTCCCACAATGAGCAGTTCTTC. It yields the protein CAISVSGESSHNEQFF. V is TRBV10-3 and J is TRBJ2-1; 7 nucleotides line up with TRBD2. This CDR3 is built from 16 residues. The germline V gene has CDR1 ENHRY and CDR2 SYGVKD.

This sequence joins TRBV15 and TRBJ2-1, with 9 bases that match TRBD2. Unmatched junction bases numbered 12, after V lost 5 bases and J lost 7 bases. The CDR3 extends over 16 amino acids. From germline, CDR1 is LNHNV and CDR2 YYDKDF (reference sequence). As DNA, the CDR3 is TGTGCCACCAGCGCAGCTAGCGGGGAGTGGTTTAATGAGCAGTTCTTC. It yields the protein CATSAASGEWFNEQFF.

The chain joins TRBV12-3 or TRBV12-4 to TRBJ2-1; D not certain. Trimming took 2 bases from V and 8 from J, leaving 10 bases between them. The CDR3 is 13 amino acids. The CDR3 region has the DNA TGTGCCAGCAGTTTACAGAGTGAAGATGAGCAGTTCTTC. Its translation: CASSLQSEDEQFF.

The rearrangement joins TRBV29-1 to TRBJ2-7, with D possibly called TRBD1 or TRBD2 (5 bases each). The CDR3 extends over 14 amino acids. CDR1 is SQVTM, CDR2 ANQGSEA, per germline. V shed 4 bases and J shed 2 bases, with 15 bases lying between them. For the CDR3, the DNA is TGCAGCGTTGGCCCCAAGCAGGGAGCCTACGAGCAGTACTTC. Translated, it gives CSVGPKQGAYEQYF.

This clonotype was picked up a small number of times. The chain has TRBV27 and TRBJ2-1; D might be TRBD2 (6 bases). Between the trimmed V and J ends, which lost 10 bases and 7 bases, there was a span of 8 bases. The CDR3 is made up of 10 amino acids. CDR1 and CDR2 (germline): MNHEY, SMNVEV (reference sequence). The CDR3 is CATGRNEQFF. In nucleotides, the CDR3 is TGTGCCACAGGGAGGAATGAGCAGTTCTTC.

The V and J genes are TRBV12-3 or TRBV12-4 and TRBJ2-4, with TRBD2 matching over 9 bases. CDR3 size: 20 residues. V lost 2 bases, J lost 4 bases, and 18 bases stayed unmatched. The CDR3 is CASSLSSSLAGDVTKNIQYF. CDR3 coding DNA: TGTGCCAGCAGTTTATCGTCCTCTTTAGCGGGAGATGTGACAAAAAACATTCAGTACTTC.

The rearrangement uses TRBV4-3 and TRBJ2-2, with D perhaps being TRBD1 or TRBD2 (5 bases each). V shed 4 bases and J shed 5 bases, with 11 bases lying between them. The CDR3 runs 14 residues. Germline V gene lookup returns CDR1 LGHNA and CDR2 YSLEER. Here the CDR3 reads CASSLGWGTGELFF. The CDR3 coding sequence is TGCGCCAGCAGCCTTGGATGGGGGACCGGGGAGCTGTTTTTT.

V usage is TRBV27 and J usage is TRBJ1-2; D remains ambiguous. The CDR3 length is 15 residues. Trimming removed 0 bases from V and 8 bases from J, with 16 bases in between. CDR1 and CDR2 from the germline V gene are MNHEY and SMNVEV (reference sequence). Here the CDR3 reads CASSLSYNTLPGYTF. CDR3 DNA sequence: TGTGCCAGCAGTTTATCGTACAACACTTTACCCGGCTACACCTTC.

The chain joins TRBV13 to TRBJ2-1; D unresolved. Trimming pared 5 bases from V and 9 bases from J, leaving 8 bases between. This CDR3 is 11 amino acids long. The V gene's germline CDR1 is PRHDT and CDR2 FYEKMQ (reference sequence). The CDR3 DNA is TGTGCCAGCAGCCCCCGCGGTGAGCAGTTCTTC. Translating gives CASSPRGEQFF.

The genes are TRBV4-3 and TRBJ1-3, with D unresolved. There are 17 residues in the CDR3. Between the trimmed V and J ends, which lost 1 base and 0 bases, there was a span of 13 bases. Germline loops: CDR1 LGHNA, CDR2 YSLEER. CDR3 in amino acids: CASSQAADGSSGNTIYF. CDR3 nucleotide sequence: TGCGCCAGCAGCCAAGCCGCGGACGGTAGCTCTGGAAACACCATATATTTT.

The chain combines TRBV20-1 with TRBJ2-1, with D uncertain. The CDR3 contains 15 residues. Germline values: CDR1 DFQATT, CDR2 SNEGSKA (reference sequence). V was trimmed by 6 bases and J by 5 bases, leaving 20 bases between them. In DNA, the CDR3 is TGCAGTGCCACCACACCCTGGCTGGATCACAATGAGCAGTTCTTC. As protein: CSATTPWLDHNEQFF.

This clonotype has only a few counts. The CDR3 loop reads CASRSLAAPYEQYF. The CDR3 coding sequence is TGTGCCAGCAGGAGCCTAGCGGCACCCTACGAGCAGTACTTC. This chain connects TRBV6-5 to TRBJ2-7; TRBD2 aligns across 7 bases. This CDR3 is 14 amino acids long. J gave up 2 bases and V 6 bases, and 7 bases lay outside the gene matches. Germline V gene lookup returns CDR1 MNHEY and CDR2 SVGAGI.

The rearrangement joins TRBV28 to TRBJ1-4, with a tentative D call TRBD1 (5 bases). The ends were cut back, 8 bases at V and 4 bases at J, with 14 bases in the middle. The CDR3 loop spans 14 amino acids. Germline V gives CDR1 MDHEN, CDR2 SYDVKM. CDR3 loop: CASRGSAINEKLFF. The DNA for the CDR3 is TGTGCCAGCCGGGGGTCAGCGATTAATGAAAAACTGTTTTTT.

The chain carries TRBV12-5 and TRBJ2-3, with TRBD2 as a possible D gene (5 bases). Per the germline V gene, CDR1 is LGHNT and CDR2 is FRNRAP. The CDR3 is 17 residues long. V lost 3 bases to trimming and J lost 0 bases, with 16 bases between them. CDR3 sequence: CASGFSADGSSTDTQYF. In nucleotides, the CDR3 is TGTGCTAGTGGTTTCTCAGCGGATGGGTCTAGCACAGATACGCAGTATTTT.

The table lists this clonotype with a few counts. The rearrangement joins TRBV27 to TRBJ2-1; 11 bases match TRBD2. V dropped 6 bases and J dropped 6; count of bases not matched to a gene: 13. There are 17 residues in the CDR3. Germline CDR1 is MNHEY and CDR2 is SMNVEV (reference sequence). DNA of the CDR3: TGTGCCAGCAGCTCCATATTAGGGCTAGCGGGAGGCAATGAGCAGTTCTTC. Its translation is CASSSILGLAGGNEQFF.

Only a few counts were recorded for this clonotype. The DNA for the CDR3 is TGCAGTGCTAGAGGGGGACTAGCGGGAGTTGATACGCAGTATTTT. This codes for CSARGGLAGVDTQYF. The chain joins TRBV20-1 to TRBJ2-3; 14 bases align to TRBD2. The CDR3 spans 15 residues. Germline assignment: CDR1 DFQATT and CDR2 SNEGSKA (reference sequence). Trimming removed 1 base from V and 6 bases from J; junction bases left unmatched: 3.

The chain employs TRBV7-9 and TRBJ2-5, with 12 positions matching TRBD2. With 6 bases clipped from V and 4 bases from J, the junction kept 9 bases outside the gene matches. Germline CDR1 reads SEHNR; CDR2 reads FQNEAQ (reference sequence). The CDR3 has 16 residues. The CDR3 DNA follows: TGTGCCAGCAGGATTCCCTCGGGACTAGCGGGAGAGACCCAGTACTTC. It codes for CASRIPSGLAGETQYF.

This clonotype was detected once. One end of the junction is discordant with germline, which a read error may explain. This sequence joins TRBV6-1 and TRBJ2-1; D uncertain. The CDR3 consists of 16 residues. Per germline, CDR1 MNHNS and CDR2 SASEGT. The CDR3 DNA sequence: TGTGTCAGCAGTGGCCCTACCAGAAGCTCCTACAATGAGCAGTTCTTC. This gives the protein CVSSGPTRSSYNEQFF.

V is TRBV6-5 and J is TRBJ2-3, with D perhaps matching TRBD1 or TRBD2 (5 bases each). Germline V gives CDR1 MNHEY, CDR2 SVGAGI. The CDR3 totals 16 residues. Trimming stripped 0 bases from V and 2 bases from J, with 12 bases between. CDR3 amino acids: CASSYSQGGSTDTQYF. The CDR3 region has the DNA TGTGCCAGCAGTTACTCCCAGGGCGGGTCCACAGATACGCAGTATTTT.

The CDR3 spells CASSRASQRILVYEQFF. Here the CDR3 DNA reads TGTGCCAGCAGCCGAGCCTCCCAGCGAATACTAGTCTATGAGCAGTTCTTC. V is TRBV7-9 and J is TRBJ2-1; D may be TRBD2 (5 bases). The CDR3 covers 17 residues. Germline V gene data show CDR1 as SEHNR and CDR2 as FQNEAQ (reference sequence). V lost 5 bases and J lost 8, with 25 bases in between.

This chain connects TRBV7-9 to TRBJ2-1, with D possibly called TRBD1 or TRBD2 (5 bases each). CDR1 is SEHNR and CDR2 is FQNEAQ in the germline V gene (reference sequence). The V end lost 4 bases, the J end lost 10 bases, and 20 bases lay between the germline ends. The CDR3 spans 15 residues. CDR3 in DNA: TGTGCCAGCAGCTCAACCGGGACCGGCCGACGGGAGCAGTTCTTC. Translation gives CASSSTGTGRREQFF.

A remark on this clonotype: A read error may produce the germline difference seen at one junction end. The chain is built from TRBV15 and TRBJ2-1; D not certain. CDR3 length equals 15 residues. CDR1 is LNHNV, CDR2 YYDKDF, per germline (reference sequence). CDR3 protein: CTTSRAFGFTYEQFF. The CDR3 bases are TGTACCACCAGCAGAGCGTTTGGTTTTACCTACGAGCAGTTCTTC.

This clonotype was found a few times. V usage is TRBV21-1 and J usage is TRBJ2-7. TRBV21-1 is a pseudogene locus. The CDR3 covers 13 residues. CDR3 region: CASSKGRRREQYF. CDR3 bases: TGTGCCAGCAGCAAAGGAAGGAGAAGAGAGCAGTACTTC.

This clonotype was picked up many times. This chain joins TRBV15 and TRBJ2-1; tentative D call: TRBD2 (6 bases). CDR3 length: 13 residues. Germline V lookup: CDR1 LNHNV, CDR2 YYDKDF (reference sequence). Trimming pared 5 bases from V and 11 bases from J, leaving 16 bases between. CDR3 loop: CATSLPWDSQQFF. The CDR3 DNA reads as TGTGCCACCAGCCTACCCTGGGACTCCCAGCAGTTCTTC. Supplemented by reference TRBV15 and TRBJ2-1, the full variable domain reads DAMVIQNPRYQVTQFGKPVTLSCSQTLNHNVMYWYQQKSSQAPKLLFHYYDKDFNNEADTPDNFQSRRPNTSFCFLDIRSPGLGDTAMYLCATSLPWDSQQFFGPGTRLTVL.

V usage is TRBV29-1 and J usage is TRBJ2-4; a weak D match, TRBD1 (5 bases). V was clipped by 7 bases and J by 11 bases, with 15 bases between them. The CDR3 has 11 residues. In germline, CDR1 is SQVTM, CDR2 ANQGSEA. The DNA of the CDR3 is TGCAGCGGCCGAAACCAGGGATTTCAGTACTTC. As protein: CSGRNQGFQYF.

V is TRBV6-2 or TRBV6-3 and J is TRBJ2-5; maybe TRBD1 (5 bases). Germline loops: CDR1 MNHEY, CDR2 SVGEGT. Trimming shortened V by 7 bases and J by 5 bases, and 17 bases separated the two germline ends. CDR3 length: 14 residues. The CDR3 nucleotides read TGTGCCAGCACCGCCCAGGGCCGGCGTGAGACCCAGTACTTC. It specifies CASTAQGRRETQYF.